What follows are 21 T cell receptor beta chains derived from one specimen sequenced in a study of control samples from healthy donors and cancer patients. TCRdb keeps only in-frame clones here, not all; method: immunoSEQ multiplex PCR. The sample yields approximately 130,000 clones, approximately 87% seen once. What was sequenced was blood. The source of these receptors is a man aged 60 to 75 in good health.

This chain uses TRBV29-1 with TRBJ1-1; D is unclear. Germline CDR1 and CDR2: SQVTM and ANQGSEA. Trimming cost V 7 bases and J 5 bases, with 11 bases left between them. The CDR3 has 11 amino acids. The CDR3 nucleotides read TGCAGCGCTGCGAGGGATACTGAAGCTTTCTTT. Translation: CSAARDTEAFF.

The V and J genes are TRBV5-1 and TRBJ1-1; maybe TRBD1 (6 bases). CDR1 is SGHRS and CDR2 is YFSETQ in the germline V gene. The V and J ends lost 4 bases and 0 bases respectively, with 13 bases between them. The CDR3 totals 15 residues. CDR3 in amino acids: CASSRSGALNTEAFF. In nucleotides, the CDR3 is TGCGCCAGCAGCAGGTCGGGGGCCCTGAACACTGAAGCTTTCTTT.

The V call is TRBV7-9, the J call TRBJ1-1; D might be TRBD1 (5 bases). The germline gives CDR1 SEHNR, CDR2 FQNEAQ (reference sequence). The CDR3 contains 14 residues. Deletions cut 7 bases from V and 1 base from J, with 13 bases between. CDR3 DNA sequence: TGTGCCAGCACCCAATCTGGGGCGAACACTGAAGCTTTCTTT. This sequence encodes CASTQSGANTEAFF. Using reference TRBV7-9 and TRBJ1-1 for the parts outside the CDR3, the full variable domain is DTGVSQNPRHKITKRGQNVTFRCDPISEHNRLYWYRQTLGQGPEFLTYFQNEAQLEKSRLLSDRFSAERPKGSFSTLEIQRTEQGDSAMYLCASTQSGANTEAFFGQGTRLTVV.

V usage is TRBV6-1 and J usage is TRBJ1-2; TRBD1 aligns across 12 bases. The V segment lost 3 bases and the J segment 4 bases; nucleotides outside the gene matches: 12. The CDR3 runs to 18 residues. The germline gives CDR1 MNHNS, CDR2 SASEGT. The CDR3 here is CASSEVPGQGAAAYGYTF. In DNA, the CDR3 is TGTGCCAGCAGTGAGGTGCCGGGACAGGGGGCTGCCGCCTATGGCTACACCTTC.

The chain couples TRBV12-3 or TRBV12-4 to TRBJ1-6; D is unclear. With 7 bases removed from V and 10 bases from J, the gap between germline ends came to 11 bases. The CDR3 is 12 residues long. DNA for the CDR3: TGTGCCAGCAAGCCGGGAGGCTCACCCCTCCACTTT. Protein sequence: CASKPGGSPLHF.

The genes are TRBV28 and TRBJ1-5; no definite D call. The CDR3 length is 15 residues. The V end lost 0 bases, the J end lost 6 bases, and 12 bases lay between the germline ends. Germline V gene data show CDR1 as MDHEN and CDR2 as SYDVKM. In DNA form, the CDR3 reads TGTGCCAGCAGTTTATGGGGAGGGTCGGGTCAGCCCCAGCATTTT. Translating gives CASSLWGGSGQPQHF. Combining the CDR3 with reference TRBV28 and TRBJ1-5 gives the whole variable domain DVKVTQSSRYLVKRTGEKVFLECVQDMDHENMFWYRQDPGLGLRLIYFSYDVKMKEKGDIPEGYSVSREKKERFSLILESASTNQTSMYLCASSLWGGSGQPQHFGDGTRLSIL.

This chain connects TRBV18 to TRBJ2-3; 8 bases are shared with TRBD2. V dropped 6 bases and J dropped 0; count of bases not matched to a gene: 11. CDR1 and CDR2 (germline): KGHSH, LQKENI. The CDR3 is 17 residues long. CDR3 sequence (DNA): TGTGCCAGCTCCCGCGTCGAGCGGGGGATTAGCACAGATACGCAGTATTTT. This translates into CASSRVERGISTDTQYF.

The chain recombines TRBV19 with TRBJ2-3, with D perhaps matching TRBD2 (5 bases). The CDR3 totals 15 residues. Germline-derived CDR1 and CDR2 are LNHDA and SQIVND (reference sequence). Trimming pared 5 bases from V and 4 bases from J, leaving 16 bases between. The CDR3 region is CASSVGPFGADTQYF. The CDR3 nucleotides read TGTGCCAGTAGTGTAGGGCCTTTCGGGGCAGATACGCAGTATTTT.

This CDR3 is CASSEGGMPYEQYF. The CDR3 DNA reads as TGTGCCAGCAGTGAAGGGGGTATGCCCTACGAGCAGTACTTC. This chain connects TRBV6-1 to TRBJ2-7; D unclear. Germline values: CDR1 MNHNS, CDR2 SASEGT. V was cut by 1 base and J by 2 bases, with 9 bases left in between. The CDR3 covers 14 residues.

The J gene is TRBJ2-3, the V gene TRBV10-3; 7 bases match TRBD2. With 8 bases clipped from V and 2 bases from J, the junction kept 10 bases outside the gene matches. There are 15 residues in the CDR3. Germline CDR1 ENHRY, CDR2 SYGVKD. The CDR3 spells CAISSSGLHTDTQYF. The DNA of the CDR3 is TGTGCCATCTCTTCTAGCGGACTACACACAGATACGCAGTATTTT.

V is TRBV28 and J is TRBJ1-2; 7 nucleotides align to TRBD1. The germline CDR1 and CDR2 sequences are MDHEN and SYDVKM. J was trimmed by 4 bases and V by 3 bases; bases with no gene match: 5. The CDR3 totals 14 residues. CDR3 nucleotide sequence: TGTGCCAGCAGTTTGGGAGGGACAGCCTATGGCTACACCTTC. Amino acids: CASSLGGTAYGYTF.

The chain joins TRBV28 to TRBJ2-7; D is unclear. Germline CDR1 and CDR2: MDHEN and SYDVKM. The V end was cut by 5 bases, the J end by 1 base, with 15 bases between. The CDR3 totals 15 residues. The CDR3 DNA sequence: TGTGCCAGCAGTCTGAGTGGAGTCAGGTCCTACGAGCAGTACTTC. The encoded protein is CASSLSGVRSYEQYF.

The CDR3 coding sequence is TGTGCCACCAGTGATTCCTCGTATGGCTACACCTTC. Amino acids: CATSDSSYGYTF. The chain has TRBV24-1 and TRBJ1-2, with D unclear. V lost 2 bases to trimming and J lost 5 bases, with 5 bases between them. The CDR3 has 12 residues. CDR1 is KGHDR, CDR2 SFDVKD, per germline.

This clone occurred a few times. The rearrangement uses TRBV6-5 and TRBJ1-5; D is uncertain. The CDR3 length is 15 residues. CDR1 and CDR2 (germline): MNHEY, SVGAGI. Between the trimmed V and J ends, which lost 0 bases and 0 bases, there was a span of 6 bases. The CDR3 DNA reads as TGTGCCAGCAGTTACTCCGTCGATAGCAATCAGCCCCAGCATTTT. Translation gives CASSYSVDSNQPQHF.

The chain is built from TRBV20-1 and TRBJ2-3; 8 bases fit TRBD2. J was trimmed by 2 bases and V by 3 bases; bases with no gene match: 4. From germline, CDR1 is DFQATT and CDR2 SNEGSKA (reference sequence). This CDR3 contains 14 residues. In DNA, the CDR3 is TGCAGTGCTAGTGGCGGGGGGCCCACAGATACGCAGTATTTT. Its translation: CSASGGGPTDTQYF.

V and J are TRBV10-2 and TRBJ2-7; D is uncertain. Germline CDR1 and CDR2: WSHSY and SAAADI. V was shortened by 4 bases and J by 4 bases, with 8 bases between the two germline ends. The CDR3 length is 12 residues. In DNA form, the CDR3 reads TGCGCCAGCAGTGGTCAGGTATACGAGCAGTACTTC. It specifies CASSGQVYEQYF.

V and J are TRBV12-3 or TRBV12-4 and TRBJ1-2; D is ambiguous. The CDR3 sequence is 11 residues long. Trimming removed 5 bases at V and 5 bases at J, with 6 bases between. The CDR3 is CASSQDYGYTF. CDR3 DNA sequence: TGTGCCAGCAGTCAAGATTATGGCTACACCTTC.

V is TRBV18 and J is TRBJ2-5, with TRBD2 identical over 8 bases. The CDR3 extends over 16 amino acids. Losses at the gene ends were 3 bases for V and 0 bases for J; bases not matched to a gene: 6. Germline CDR1 KGHSH, CDR2 LQKENI. CDR3 region: CASSPLSGGDQETQYF. The DNA for the CDR3 is TGTGCCAGCTCACCCCTCAGCGGGGGTGACCAAGAGACCCAGTACTTC.

The chain joins TRBV24-1 to TRBJ1-2, with TRBD1 matching over 8 bases. The CDR3 spans 16 residues. The germline gives CDR1 KGHDR, CDR2 SFDVKD. Unmatched junction bases numbered 12, after V lost 4 bases and J lost 6 bases. DNA for the CDR3: TGTGCCACCAGTGACCCCGTCGCGGGACAGGATAATGGCTACACCTTC. It encodes CATSDPVAGQDNGYTF.

The chain combines TRBV11-2 with TRBJ1-1, with D uncertain. The CDR3 totals 14 residues. Germline loops: CDR1 SGHAT, CDR2 FQNNGV. The ends were cut back, 0 bases at V and 1 base at J, with 6 bases in the middle. CDR3 DNA sequence: TGTGCCAGCAGCTTAGAACACCAGAACACTGAAGCTTTCTTT. It translates to CASSLEHQNTEAFF. The full variable domain, in which reference TRBV11-2 and TRBJ1-1 provide the parts outside the CDR3, is EAGVAQSPRYKIIEKRQSVAFWCNPISGHATLYWYQQILGQGPKLLIQFQNNGVVDDSQLPKDRFSAERLKGVDSTLKIQPAKLEDSAVYLCASSLEHQNTEAFFGQGTRLTVV.

The genes are TRBV28 and TRBJ1-2; 8 bases fit TRBD1. Unmatched junction bases numbered 7, after V lost 6 bases and J lost 4 bases. The CDR3 extends over 14 amino acids. From germline, CDR1 is MDHEN and CDR2 SYDVKM. CDR3 region: CASRGGQGAYGYTF. CDR3 nucleotides: TGTGCCAGCAGAGGAGGGCAGGGGGCCTATGGCTACACCTTC.